The 14 T cell receptor beta chains given below trace back to one sample, sequenced in a study of T-cell memory formation after mild COVID-19. TCRdb ran MiXCR on the 5' RACE reads and lists one entry per CDR3 protein. The sample has under 300,000 distinct CDR3 sequences, roughly 8% seen once. Sequences were obtained from PBMCs or a T cell subset sorted from them (not recorded which). Receptors were obtained from a man aged 18 to 30 who had mild COVID-19 (a few samples of this study predate the infection). Cell type and time point are not known.

This clonotype has only a few counts. This chain uses TRBV20-1 with TRBJ2-5; 8 bases are shared with TRBD2. The germline CDR1 and CDR2 sequences are DFQATT and SNEGSKA (reference sequence). V shed 0 bases, J shed 4 bases, and the junction held 7 bases outside the gene matches. CDR3 length: 15 amino acids. The CDR3 is CSARDPSGGGETQYF. Here the CDR3 DNA reads TGCAGTGCTAGAGATCCCAGCGGGGGTGGAGAGACCCAGTACTTC.

This clonotype was counted at least ten times. This rearrangement joins TRBV7-9 to TRBJ1-6; 8 positions match TRBD1. The J segment lost 5 bases and the V segment lost 5 bases, leaving 2 bases of the junction unmatched. Germline CDR1 is SEHNR and CDR2 is FQNEAQ (reference sequence). The CDR3 length is 14 residues. The CDR3 protein is CASSLTGDNSPLHF. In DNA, the CDR3 is TGTGCCAGCAGCCTGACAGGGGATAATTCACCCCTCCACTTT.

This clonotype came up many times. This chain connects TRBV12-3 or TRBV12-4 to TRBJ2-3; a weak D match, TRBD2 (6 bases). The CDR3 runs 13 residues. V was pared by 6 bases and J by 7 bases, with 14 bases between. For the CDR3, the DNA is TGTGCCAGCAGCCCCGTCCTAGCGAATACGCAGTATTTT. This gives the protein CASSPVLANTQYF.

This rearrangement joins TRBV7-2 to TRBJ1-1, with 7 bases that match TRBD1. Germline values: CDR1 SGHTA, CDR2 FQGNSA. V shed 2 bases, J shed 4 bases, and the junction held 7 bases outside the gene matches. This CDR3 is built from 15 residues. In DNA, the CDR3 is TGTGCCAGCAGCTTATACAAGGGGGCAGGCACTGAAGCTTTCTTT. As protein: CASSLYKGAGTEAFF.

This clonotype came up a few times. The J gene is TRBJ2-3, the V gene TRBV29-1; D perhaps matches TRBD2 (5 bases). Germline CDR1 is SQVTM and CDR2 is ANQGSEA. This CDR3 contains 14 residues. V lost 6 bases to trimming and J lost 6 bases, with 19 bases between them. Written as DNA, the CDR3 is TGCAGCGTCGAAAACGGACTCCCCGGGGATACGCAGTATTTT. It yields the protein CSVENGLPGDTQYF.

The rearrangement links TRBV25-1 to TRBJ2-3; 9 nucleotides align to TRBD2. The germline V gene has CDR1 MGHDK and CDR2 SYGVNS. V shed 1 base and J 2 bases; nucleotides not matched to a gene: 7. This CDR3 has 17 residues. In DNA, the CDR3 is TGTGCCAGCAGTGAATGGGCGACTAGCGGACTCACAGATACGCAGTATTTT. It encodes CASSEWATSGLTDTQYF.

In nucleotides, the CDR3 is TGCGCCAGCAGCGCTCCCCGGGACAGGGGGAGCGAGCAGTACTTC. Its translation is CASSAPRDRGSEQYF. The V gene is TRBV5-1, the J gene TRBJ2-7; 11 nucleotides align to TRBD1. The CDR3 is 15 residues long. Germline CDR1 SGHRS, CDR2 YFSETQ. The V and J ends lost 4 bases and 6 bases, in that order; junction bases with no gene match: 9.

The rearrangement joins TRBV5-1 to TRBJ2-3; possible D gene TRBD2, 6 bases. The CDR3 runs 14 residues. Trimming removed 6 bases from V and 2 bases from J, with 13 bases in between. CDR1 is SGHRS and CDR2 is YFSETQ in the germline V gene. The CDR3 sequence: CASMAGGVTDTQYF. The CDR3 DNA sequence: TGCGCCAGCATGGCCGGCGGGGTCACAGATACGCAGTATTTT.

There are a few counts of this clonotype. V and J are TRBV9 and TRBJ2-3; TRBD2 matches 12 bases. Germline V gene data show CDR1 as SGDLS and CDR2 as YYNGEE. CDR3 length: 19 residues. J was trimmed by 4 bases and V by 0 bases; bases with no gene match: 12. This CDR3 is CASSVEGGLAGFGADTQYF. DNA for the CDR3: TGTGCCAGCAGCGTAGAGGGAGGACTAGCGGGGTTTGGTGCAGATACGCAGTATTTT.

A few counts support this clonotype. The chain combines TRBV5-1 with TRBJ1-6; 9 nucleotides agree with TRBD1. CDR1 SGHRS and CDR2 YFSETQ come from the germline V gene. CDR3 length: 14 residues. V lost 4 bases to trimming and J lost 10 bases; unmatched junction nucleotides: 6. DNA of the CDR3: TGCGCCAGCAGCGCGGGACAGGGCGAATCACCCCTCCACTTT. Translation gives CASSAGQGESPLHF.

In its sample, this clonotype was seen many times. The J gene is TRBJ2-1, the V gene TRBV10-3, with TRBD2 matching over 10 bases. There are 16 residues in the CDR3. After removal of 2 bases from V and 9 bases from J, the junction contained 10 bases not matched to a gene. CDR1 ENHRY and CDR2 SYGVKD come from the germline V gene. The CDR3, as DNA: TGTGCCATCAGTGAGGGGCGTGCTAGCGGGGGCCCTGAGCAGTTCTTC. This gives the protein CAISEGRASGGPEQFF.

This clonotype was detected only a few times. The chain couples TRBV7-9 to TRBJ2-5, with TRBD2 as a possible D gene (5 bases). This CDR3 comprises 15 residues. Trimming shortened V by 2 bases and J by 2 bases, and 12 bases separated the two germline ends. The germline gives CDR1 SEHNR, CDR2 FQNEAQ (reference sequence). CDR3 residues: CASSLRAAFQETQYF. The CDR3 region has the DNA TGTGCCAGCAGCTTAAGAGCGGCCTTTCAAGAGACCCAGTACTTC.

This clonotype was found a few times. The CDR3 is CASSLDANNEQFF. The CDR3 nucleotides are TGTGCCAGCAGCTTAGACGCCAACAATGAGCAGTTCTTC. The chain employs TRBV7-8 and TRBJ2-1; D is unresolved. Germline values: CDR1 SGHVS, CDR2 FQNEAQ. V was shortened by 1 base and J by 5 bases, with 6 bases between the two germline ends. CDR3 size: 13 residues. Full variable domain (outside the CDR3, taken from reference TRBV7-8 and TRBJ2-1): GAGVSQSPRYKVAKRGQDVALRCDPISGHVSLFWYQQALGQGPEFLTYFQNEAQLDKSGLPSDRFFAERPEGSVSTLKIQRTQQEDSAVYLCASSLDANNEQFFGPGTRLTVL.

This clonotype was counted between two and nine times. This chain joins TRBV5-5 and TRBJ1-1; D might be TRBD1 (5 bases). With 7 bases removed from V and 7 bases from J, the gap between germline ends came to 17 bases. Looked up from germline, CDR1 is SGHKS and CDR2 is YYEKEE (reference sequence). The CDR3 extends over 13 amino acids. CDR3 bases: TGTGCCAGCCAGGCCGAGGGGCAACTTGAAGCTTTCTTT. Translating gives CASQAEGQLEAFF.